This entry features one T cell receptor (beta chain) sequence. Authors' data handling: Estimation of nucleated cell counts relied on the amplification of reference gene primers. The repertoire was sequenced with immunoSEQ multiplex PCR; TCRdb's copy has only in-frame clones and lacks some. D and trimming were read from the DNA, whereas the V and J calls and clone size are those reported in that table. The sample consists of around 150,000 clones, approximately 86% of them appearing once. The data originate from a study of blood T cell repertoires in COVID-19. Study-wide context: Some COVID-19 samples were acute and others convalescent; all came from the United States, Italy and Spain.

CDR1 LNHDA and CDR2 SQIVND come from the germline V gene (reference sequence). The CDR3 extends over 11 amino acids. V was shortened by 6 bases and J by 3 bases, with 4 bases between the two germline ends. The source is a man younger than 30 with acute or convalescent COVID-19. The chain has TRBV19 and TRBJ2-3; unclear D gene. What was sequenced was peripheral blood. CDR3 loop: CASRTTDTQYF. The CDR3 nucleotides read TGTGCCAGTAGGACAACAGATACGCAGTATTTT.